This TCR beta chain comes out of a study of identical twins. Study-wide findings and caveats: The study found that models underestimated out-of-frame TCR alpha sharing in monozygotic twins. Instead of following the same donors, the conclusions were based on cross-sectional statistical analysis.

The germline V gene encodes CDR1 DFQATT and CDR2 SNEGSKA (reference sequence). This CDR3 is 16 amino acids long. The junction had 13 bases not matched to a gene; V was cut back by 2 bases and J by 6 bases. Regarding this clonotype: Its antigen is undetermined.

TCRdb re-derived calls from the 5' RACE reads in MiXCR, one entry per CDR3 protein. The repertoire has 250,000 to 350,000 distinct CDR3 sequences, just under 9.5% of them found once; the top ten carry around 7.1%. The same sample was also used in a study of yellow fever vaccine responses in identical twins.

The chain links TRBV20-1 to TRBJ1-5, with TRBD1 matching over 7 bases. Material for sequencing was CD8+ T cells sorted from blood. This clonotype was sampled from a woman between 18 and 30 years old in good health. CDR3 amino acids: CSARPGTEASGQPQHF. CDR3 nucleotide sequence: TGCAGTGCTAGACCAGGGACAGAGGCCTCGGGTCAGCCCCAGCATTTT.